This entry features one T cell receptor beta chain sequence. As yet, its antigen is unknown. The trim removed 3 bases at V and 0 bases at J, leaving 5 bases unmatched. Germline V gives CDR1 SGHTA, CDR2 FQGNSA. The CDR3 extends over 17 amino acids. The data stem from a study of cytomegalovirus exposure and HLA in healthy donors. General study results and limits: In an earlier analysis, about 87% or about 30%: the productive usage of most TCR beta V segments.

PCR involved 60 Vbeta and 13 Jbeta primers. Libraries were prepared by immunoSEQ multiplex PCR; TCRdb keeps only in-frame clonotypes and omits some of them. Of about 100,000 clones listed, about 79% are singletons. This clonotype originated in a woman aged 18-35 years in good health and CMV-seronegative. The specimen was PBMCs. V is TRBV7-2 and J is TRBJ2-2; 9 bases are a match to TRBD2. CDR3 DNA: TGTGCCAGCAGCTTCCCTAGCGGGACCCCGAACACCGGGGAGCTGTTTTTT. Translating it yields CASSFPSGTPNTGELFF.